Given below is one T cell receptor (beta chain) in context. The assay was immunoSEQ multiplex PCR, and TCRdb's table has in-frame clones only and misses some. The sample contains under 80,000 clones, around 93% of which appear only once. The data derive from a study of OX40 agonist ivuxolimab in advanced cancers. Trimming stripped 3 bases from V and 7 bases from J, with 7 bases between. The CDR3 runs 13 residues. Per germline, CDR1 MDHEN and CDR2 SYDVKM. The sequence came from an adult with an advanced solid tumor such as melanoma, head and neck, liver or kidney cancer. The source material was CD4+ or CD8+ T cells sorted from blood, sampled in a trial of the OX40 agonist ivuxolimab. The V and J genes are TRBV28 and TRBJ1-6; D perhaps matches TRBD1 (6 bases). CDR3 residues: CASSLTGNSPLHF. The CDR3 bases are TGTGCCAGCAGTTTGACAGGAAATTCACCCCTCCACTTT.